This TCR beta chain was retrieved from a study of blood T cell repertoires in COVID-19. Across the study: COVID-19 samples, acute and convalescent, were from the United States, Italy and Spain. The analysed material was cDNA or gDNA that came from T cells, B-cell-depleted T cells, or PBMCs.

Source study methods: Amplification from reference gene primers served as the basis for estimated nucleated cell counts. Only in-frame clones appear in the TCRdb table, and some are missing; sequencing was by immunoSEQ multiplex PCR. V, J and clone size are taken as reported in that table, and D and trimming were inferred from the DNA itself. The repertoire holds about 39,000 clones, with roughly 80% as singletons. V lost 5 bases and J lost 7; bases outside the gene matches: 7. The CDR3 sequence is 13 residues long. The V gene's germline CDR1 is LNHDA and CDR2 SQIVND (reference sequence). The receptor was isolated from a man in his 60s in a cohort sampled during active COVID-19. The chain couples TRBV19 to TRBJ1-2; TRBD1 matches at 7 bases. The sequenced sample consisted of peripheral blood. CDR3 residues: CASSGTALGGYTF. CDR3 DNA sequence: TGTGCCAGTAGTGGGACAGCCCTCGGTGGCTACACCTTC. The full variable domain, in which reference TRBV19 and TRBJ1-2 provide the parts outside the CDR3, is DGGITQSPKYLFRKEGQNVTLSCEQNLNHDAMYWYRQDPGQGLRLIYYSQIVNDFQKGDIAEGYSVSREKKESFPLTVTSAQKNPTAFYLCASSGTALGGYTFGSGTRLTVV.